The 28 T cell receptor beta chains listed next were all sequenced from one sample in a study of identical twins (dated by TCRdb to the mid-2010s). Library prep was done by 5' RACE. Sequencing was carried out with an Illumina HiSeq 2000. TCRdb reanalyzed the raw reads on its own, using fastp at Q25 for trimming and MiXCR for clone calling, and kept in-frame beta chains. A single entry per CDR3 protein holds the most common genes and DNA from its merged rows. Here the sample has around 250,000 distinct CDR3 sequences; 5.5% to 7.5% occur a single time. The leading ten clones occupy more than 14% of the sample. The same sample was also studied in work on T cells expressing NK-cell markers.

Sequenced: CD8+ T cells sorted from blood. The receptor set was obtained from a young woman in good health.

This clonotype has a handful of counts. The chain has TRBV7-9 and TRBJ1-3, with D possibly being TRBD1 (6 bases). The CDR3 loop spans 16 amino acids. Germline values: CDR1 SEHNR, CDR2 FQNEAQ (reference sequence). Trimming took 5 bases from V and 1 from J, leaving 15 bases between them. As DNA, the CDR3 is TGTGCCAGCAGCCAACAAGGGGGTCCTTCTGGAAACACCATATATTTT. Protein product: CASSQQGGPSGNTIYF.

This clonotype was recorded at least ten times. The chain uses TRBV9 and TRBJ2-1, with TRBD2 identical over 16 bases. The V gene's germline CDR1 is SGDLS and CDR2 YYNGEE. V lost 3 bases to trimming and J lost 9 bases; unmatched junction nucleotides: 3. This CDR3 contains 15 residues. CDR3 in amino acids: CASSAGTSGRGEQFF. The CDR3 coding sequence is TGTGCCAGCAGCGCCGGGACTAGCGGGAGGGGTGAGCAGTTCTTC.

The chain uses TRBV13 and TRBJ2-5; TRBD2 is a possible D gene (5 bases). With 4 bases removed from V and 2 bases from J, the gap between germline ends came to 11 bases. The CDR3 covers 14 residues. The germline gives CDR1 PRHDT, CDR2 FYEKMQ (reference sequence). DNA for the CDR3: TGTGCCAGCAGCTCCGGGGTCGGGCAAGAGACCCAGTACTTC. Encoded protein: CASSSGVGQETQYF. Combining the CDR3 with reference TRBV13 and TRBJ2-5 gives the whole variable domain AAGVIQSPRHLIKEKRETATLKCYPIPRHDTVYWYQQGPGQDPQFLISFYEKMQSDKGSIPDRFSAQQFSDYHSELNMSSLELGDSALYFCASSSGVGQETQYFGPGTRLLVL.

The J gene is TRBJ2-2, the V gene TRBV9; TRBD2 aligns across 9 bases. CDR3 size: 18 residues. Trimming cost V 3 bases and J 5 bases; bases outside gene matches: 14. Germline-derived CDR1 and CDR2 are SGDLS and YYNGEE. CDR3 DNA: TGTGCCAGCAGCGGCGAGGGCGGGAGGGCCTGGAAGACCGGGGAGCTGTTTTTT. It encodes CASSGEGGRAWKTGELFF.

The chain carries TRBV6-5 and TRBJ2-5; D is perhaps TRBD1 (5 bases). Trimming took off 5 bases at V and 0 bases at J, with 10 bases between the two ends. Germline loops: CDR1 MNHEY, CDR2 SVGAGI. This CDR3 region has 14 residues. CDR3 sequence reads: CASSLQVYQETQYF. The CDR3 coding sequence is TGTGCCAGCAGTCTACAGGTGTACCAAGAGACCCAGTACTTC.

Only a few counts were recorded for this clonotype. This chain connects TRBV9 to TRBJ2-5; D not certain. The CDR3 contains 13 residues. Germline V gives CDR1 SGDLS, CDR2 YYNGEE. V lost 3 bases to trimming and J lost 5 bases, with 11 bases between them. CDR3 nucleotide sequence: TGTGCCAGCAGCGCGGCTCGGATGGAGACCCAGTACTTC. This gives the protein CASSAARMETQYF. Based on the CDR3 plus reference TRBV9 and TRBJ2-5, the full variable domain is DSGVTQTPKHLITATGQRVTLRCSPRSGDLSVYWYQQSLDQGLQFLIQYYNGEERAKGNILERFSAQQFPDLHSELNLSSLELGDSALYFCASSAARMETQYFGPGTRLLVL.

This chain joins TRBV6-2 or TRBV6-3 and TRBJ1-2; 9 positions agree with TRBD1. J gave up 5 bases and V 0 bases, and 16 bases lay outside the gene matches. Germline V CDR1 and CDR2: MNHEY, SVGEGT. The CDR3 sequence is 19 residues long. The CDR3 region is CASSYSRAGTGRIHYGYTF. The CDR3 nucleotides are TGTGCCAGCAGTTACTCGAGGGCTGGGACAGGGAGGATCCATTATGGCTACACCTTC.

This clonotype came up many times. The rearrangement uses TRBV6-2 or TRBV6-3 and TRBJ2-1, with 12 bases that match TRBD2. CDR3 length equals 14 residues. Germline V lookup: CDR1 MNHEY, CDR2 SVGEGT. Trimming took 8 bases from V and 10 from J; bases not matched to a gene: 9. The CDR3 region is CASGLAGSEIEQFF. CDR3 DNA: TGTGCCAGCGGACTAGCGGGAAGCGAAATAGAGCAGTTCTTC.

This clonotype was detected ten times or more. CDR3 in amino acids: CASSPAGTGVNSPLHF. DNA of the CDR3: TGCGCCAGCAGCCCAGCCGGGACGGGGGTTAATTCACCCCTCCACTTT. V usage is TRBV4-1 and J usage is TRBJ1-6; TRBD1 is a possible D gene (5 bases). V was shortened by 4 bases and J by 6 bases, with 16 bases between the two germline ends. CDR3 length: 16 residues. Germline-derived CDR1 and CDR2 are MGHRA and YSYEKL.

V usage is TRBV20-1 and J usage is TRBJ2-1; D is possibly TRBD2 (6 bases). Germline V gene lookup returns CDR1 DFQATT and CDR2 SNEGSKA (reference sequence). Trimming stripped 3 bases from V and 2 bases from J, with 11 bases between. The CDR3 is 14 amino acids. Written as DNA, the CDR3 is TGCAGTGCTAGTCCGGGGGTTACCTACAATGAGCAGTTCTTC. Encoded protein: CSASPGVTYNEQFF.

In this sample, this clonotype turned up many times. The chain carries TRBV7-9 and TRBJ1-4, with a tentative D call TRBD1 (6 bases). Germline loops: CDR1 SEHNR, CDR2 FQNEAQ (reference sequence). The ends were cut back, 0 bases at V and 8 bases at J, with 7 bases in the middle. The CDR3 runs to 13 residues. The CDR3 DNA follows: TGTGCCAGCAGCTTAGCCGGGACAGAAAAACTGTTTTTT. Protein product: CASSLAGTEKLFF.

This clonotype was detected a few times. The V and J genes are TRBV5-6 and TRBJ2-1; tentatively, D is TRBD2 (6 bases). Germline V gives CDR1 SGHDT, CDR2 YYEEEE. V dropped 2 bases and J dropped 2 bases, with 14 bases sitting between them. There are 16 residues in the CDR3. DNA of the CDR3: TGTGCCAGCAGCTTCGGAGTCGGCGGGACCTACAATGAGCAGTTCTTC. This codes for CASSFGVGGTYNEQFF.

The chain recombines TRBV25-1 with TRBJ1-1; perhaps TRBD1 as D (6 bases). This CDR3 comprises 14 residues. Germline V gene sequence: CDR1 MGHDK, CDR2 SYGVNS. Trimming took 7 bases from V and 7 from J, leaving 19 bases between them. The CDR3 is CASTPTGQWREAFF. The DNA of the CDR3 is TGTGCCAGCACCCCGACCGGACAGTGGCGTGAAGCTTTCTTT.

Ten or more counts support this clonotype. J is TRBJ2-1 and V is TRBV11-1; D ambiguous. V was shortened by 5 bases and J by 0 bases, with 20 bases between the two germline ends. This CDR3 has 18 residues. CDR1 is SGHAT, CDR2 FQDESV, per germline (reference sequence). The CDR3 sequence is CASSPGRATSSSYNEQFF. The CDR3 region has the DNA TGTGCCAGCAGCCCCGGAAGGGCTACTTCGAGCTCCTACAATGAGCAGTTCTTC.

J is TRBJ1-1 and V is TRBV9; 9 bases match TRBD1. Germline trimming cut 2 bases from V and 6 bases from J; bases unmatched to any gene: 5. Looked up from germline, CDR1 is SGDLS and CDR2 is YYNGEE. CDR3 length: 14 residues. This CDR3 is CASSVTGGDSEAFF. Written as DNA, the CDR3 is TGTGCCAGCAGCGTGACAGGGGGTGACTCTGAAGCTTTCTTT.

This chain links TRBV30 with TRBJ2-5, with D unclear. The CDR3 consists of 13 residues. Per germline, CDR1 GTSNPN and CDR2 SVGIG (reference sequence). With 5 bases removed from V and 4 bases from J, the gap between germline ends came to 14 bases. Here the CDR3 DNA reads TGTGCCTGGGGGAACTATCAGAGAGAGACCCAGTACTTC. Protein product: CAWGNYQRETQYF.

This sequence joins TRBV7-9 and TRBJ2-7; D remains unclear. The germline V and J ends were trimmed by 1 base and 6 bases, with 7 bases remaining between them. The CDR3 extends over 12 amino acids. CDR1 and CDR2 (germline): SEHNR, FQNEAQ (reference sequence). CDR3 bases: TGTGCCAGCAGCTTAGGTAGGGCCGAGCAGTACTTC. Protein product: CASSLGRAEQYF.

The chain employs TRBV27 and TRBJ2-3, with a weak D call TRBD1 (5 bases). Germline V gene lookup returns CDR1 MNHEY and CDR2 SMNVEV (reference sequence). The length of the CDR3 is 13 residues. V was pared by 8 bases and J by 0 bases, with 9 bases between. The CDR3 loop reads CASGASSTDTQYF. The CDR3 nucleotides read TGTGCCAGCGGGGCATCAAGCACAGATACGCAGTATTTT.

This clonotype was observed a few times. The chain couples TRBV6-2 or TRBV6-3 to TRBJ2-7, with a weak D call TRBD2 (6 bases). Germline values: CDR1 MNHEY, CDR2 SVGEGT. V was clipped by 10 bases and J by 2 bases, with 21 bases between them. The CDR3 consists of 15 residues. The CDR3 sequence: CATIDGGRGTYEQYF. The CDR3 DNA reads TGTGCCACCATCGATGGGGGACGGGGGACCTACGAGCAGTACTTC.

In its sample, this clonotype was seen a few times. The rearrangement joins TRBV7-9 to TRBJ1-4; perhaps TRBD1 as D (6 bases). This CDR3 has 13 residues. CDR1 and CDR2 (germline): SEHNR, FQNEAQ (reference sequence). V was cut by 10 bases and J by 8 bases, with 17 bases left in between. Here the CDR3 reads CATRQAMEEKLFF. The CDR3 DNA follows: TGTGCCACCCGACAGGCAATGGAAGAAAAACTGTTTTTT.

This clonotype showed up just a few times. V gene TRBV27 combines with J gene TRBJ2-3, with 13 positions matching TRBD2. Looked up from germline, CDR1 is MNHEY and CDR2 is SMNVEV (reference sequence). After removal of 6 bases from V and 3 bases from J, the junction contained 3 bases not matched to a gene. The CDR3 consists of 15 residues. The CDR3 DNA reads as TGTGCCAGCAGACTAGCGGGGGGGTCAACAGATACGCAGTATTTT. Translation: CASRLAGGSTDTQYF.

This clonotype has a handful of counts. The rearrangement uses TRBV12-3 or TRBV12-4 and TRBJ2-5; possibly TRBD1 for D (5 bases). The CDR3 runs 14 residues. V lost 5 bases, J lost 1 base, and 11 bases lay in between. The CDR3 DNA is TGTGCCAGCAGTGTCAAGGGGTTCCAAGAGACCCAGTACTTC. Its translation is CASSVKGFQETQYF.

CDR3: CASSQDRDLTDTQYF. Written as DNA, the CDR3 is TGCGCCAGCAGCCAGGACAGGGACCTCACAGATACGCAGTATTTT. The chain recombines TRBV4-3 with TRBJ2-3, with TRBD1 identical over 8 bases. This CDR3 spans 15 amino acids. Trimming at V came to 3 bases and at J to 2 bases, leaving 4 bases not matched to a gene. The germline V gene encodes CDR1 LGHNA and CDR2 YSLEER.

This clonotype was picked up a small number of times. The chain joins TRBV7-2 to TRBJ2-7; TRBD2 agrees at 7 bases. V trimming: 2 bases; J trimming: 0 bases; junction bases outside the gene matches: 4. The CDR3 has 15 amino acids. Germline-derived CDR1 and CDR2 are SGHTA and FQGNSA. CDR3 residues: CASSLILAYSYEQYF. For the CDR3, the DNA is TGTGCCAGCAGCTTAATACTAGCGTACTCCTACGAGCAGTACTTC.

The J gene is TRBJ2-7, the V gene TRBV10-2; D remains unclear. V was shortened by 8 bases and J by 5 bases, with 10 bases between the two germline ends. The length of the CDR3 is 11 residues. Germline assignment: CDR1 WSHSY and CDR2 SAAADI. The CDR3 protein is CASRNTNEQYF. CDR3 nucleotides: TGCGCCAGCCGCAACACCAACGAGCAGTACTTC.

The CDR3 DNA follows: TGTGCCAGCAGCCCGGTATTGAGCGGGGGATTATTTTACAATGAGCAGTTCTTC. This codes for CASSPVLSGGLFYNEQFF. The gene calls are TRBV11-2 and TRBJ2-1; 8 bases line up with TRBD2. Germline-derived CDR1 and CDR2 are SGHAT and FQNNGV. With V trimmed by 5 bases and J by 4 bases, 16 bases remained unmatched. The CDR3 has 18 amino acids.

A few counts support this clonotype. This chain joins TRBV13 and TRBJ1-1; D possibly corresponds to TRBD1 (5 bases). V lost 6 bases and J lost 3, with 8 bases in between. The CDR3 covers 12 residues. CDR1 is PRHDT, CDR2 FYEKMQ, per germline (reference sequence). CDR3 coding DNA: TGTGCCAGCAGAAGAGGGGACACTGAAGCTTTCTTT. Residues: CASRRGDTEAFF.

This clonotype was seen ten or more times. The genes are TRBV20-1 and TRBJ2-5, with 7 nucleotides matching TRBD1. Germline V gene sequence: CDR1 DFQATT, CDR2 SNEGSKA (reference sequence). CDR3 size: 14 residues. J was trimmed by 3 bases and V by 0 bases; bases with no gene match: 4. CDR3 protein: CSAREGGQKETQYF. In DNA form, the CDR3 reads TGCAGTGCTAGAGAAGGGGGACAGAAAGAGACCCAGTACTTC.